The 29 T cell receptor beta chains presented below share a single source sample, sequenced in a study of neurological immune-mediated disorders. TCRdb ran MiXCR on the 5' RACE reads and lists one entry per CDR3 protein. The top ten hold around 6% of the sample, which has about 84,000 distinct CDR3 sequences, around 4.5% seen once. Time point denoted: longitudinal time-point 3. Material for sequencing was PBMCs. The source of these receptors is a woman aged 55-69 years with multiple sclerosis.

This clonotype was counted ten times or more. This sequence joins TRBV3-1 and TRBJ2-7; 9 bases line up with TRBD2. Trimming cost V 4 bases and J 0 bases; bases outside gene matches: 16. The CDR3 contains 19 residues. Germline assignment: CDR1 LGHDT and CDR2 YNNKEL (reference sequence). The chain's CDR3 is CASSPSPGSGGTSSYEQYF. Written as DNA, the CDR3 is TGTGCCAGCAGCCCATCTCCTGGGAGCGGGGGGACGAGCTCCTACGAGCAGTACTTC.

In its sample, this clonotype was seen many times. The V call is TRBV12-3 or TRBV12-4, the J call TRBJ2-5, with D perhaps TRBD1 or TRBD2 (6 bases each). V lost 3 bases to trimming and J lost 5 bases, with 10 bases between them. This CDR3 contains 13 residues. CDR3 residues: CASSFTGAETQYF. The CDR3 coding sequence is TGTGCCAGCAGTTTTACGGGGGCGGAGACCCAGTACTTC.

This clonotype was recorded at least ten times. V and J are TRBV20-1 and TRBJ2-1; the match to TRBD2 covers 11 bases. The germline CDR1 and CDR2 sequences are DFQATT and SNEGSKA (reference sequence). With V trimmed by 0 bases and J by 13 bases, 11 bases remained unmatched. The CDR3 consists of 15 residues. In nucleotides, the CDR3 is TGCAGTGCTAGAGATTTGCCTAGCGGGGGGAAACTTCAGTTCTTC. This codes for CSARDLPSGGKLQFF.

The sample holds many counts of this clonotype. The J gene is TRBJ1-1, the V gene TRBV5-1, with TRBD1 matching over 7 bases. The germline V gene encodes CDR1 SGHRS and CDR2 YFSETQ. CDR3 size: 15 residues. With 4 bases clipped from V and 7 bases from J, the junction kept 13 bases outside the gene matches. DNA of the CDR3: TGCGCCAGCAGCCAGGTCCCGGGACAGTTAAATGAAGCTTTCTTT. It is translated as CASSQVPGQLNEAFF.

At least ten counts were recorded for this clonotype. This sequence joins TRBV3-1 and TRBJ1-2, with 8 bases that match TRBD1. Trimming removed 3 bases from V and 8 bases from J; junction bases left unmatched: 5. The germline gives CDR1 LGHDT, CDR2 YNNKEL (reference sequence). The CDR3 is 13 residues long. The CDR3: CASSQPTGGGYTF. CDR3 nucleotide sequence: TGTGCCAGCAGCCAGCCTACAGGGGGAGGCTACACCTTC.

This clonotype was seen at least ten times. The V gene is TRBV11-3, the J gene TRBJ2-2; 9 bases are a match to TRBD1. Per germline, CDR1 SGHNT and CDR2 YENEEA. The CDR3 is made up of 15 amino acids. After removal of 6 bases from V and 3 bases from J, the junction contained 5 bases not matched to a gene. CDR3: CASSYRGLDTGELFF. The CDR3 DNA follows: TGTGCCAGCAGTTACAGGGGGCTGGACACCGGGGAGCTGTTTTTT.

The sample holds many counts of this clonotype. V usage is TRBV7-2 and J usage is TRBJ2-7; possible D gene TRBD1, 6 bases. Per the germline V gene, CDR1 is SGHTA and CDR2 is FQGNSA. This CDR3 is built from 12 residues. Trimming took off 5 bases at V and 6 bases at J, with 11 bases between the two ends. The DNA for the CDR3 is TGTGCCAGCAGCAAACAGGGTCCCGAGCAGTACTTC. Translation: CASSKQGPEQYF.

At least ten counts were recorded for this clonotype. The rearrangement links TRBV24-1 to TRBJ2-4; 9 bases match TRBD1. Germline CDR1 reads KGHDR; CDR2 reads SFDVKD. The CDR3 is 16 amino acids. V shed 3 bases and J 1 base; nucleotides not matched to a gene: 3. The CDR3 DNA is TGTGCCACCAGTGATGACAGGGGGATGGCCAAAAACATTCAGTACTTC. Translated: CATSDDRGMAKNIQYF.

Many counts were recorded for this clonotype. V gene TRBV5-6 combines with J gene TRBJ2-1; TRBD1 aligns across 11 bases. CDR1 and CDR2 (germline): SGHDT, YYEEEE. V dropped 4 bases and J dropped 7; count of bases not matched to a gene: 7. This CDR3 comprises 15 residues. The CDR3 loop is CASSGDRGWRNEQFF. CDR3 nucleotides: TGTGCCAGCAGCGGGGACAGGGGGTGGAGGAATGAGCAGTTCTTC.

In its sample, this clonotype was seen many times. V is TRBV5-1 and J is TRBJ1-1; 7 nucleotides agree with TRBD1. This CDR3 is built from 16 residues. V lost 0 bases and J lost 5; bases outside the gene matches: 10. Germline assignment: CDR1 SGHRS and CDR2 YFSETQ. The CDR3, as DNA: TGCGCCAGCAGCTTGGTTCAGACAGGGACGAGAACTGAAGCTTTCTTT. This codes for CASSLVQTGTRTEAFF.

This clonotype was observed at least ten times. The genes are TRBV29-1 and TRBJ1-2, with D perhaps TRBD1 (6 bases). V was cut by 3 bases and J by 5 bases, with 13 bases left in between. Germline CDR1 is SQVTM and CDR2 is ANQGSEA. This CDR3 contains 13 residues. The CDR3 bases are TGCAGCGTTGAGGGACCGGGACAATATGGCTACACCTTC. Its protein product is CSVEGPGQYGYTF.

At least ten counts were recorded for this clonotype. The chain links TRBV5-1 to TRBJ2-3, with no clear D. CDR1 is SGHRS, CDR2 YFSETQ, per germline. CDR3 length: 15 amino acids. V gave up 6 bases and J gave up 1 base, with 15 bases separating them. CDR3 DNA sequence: TGCGCCAGCACCCGTGGTATTTCAGGCACAGATACGCAGTATTTT. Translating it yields CASTRGISGTDTQYF.

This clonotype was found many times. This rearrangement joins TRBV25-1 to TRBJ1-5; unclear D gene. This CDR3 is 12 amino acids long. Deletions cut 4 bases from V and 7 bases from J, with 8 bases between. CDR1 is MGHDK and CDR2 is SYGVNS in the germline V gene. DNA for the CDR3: TGTGCCAGCAGTGTCGGGCGACAGCCCCAGCATTTT. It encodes CASSVGRQPQHF. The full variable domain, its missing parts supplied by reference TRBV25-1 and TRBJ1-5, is EADIYQTPRYLVIGTGKKITLECSQTMGHDKMYWYQQDPGMELHLIHYSYGVNSTEKGDLSSESTVSRIRTEHFPLTLESARPSHTSQYLCASSVGRQPQHFGDGTRLSIL.

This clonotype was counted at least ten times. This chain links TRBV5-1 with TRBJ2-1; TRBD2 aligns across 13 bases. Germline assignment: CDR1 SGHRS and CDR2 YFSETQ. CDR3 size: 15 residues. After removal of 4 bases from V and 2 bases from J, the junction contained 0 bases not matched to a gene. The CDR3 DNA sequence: TGCGCCAGCAGCACTAGCGGGGGGGCCTACAATGAGCAGTTCTTC. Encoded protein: CASSTSGGAYNEQFF.

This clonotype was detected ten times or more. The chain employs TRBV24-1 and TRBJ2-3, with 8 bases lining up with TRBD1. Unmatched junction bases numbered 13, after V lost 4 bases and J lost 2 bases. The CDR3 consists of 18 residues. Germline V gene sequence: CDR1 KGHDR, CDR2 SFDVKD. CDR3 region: CATSEKGQGRLSTDTQYF. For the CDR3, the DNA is TGTGCCACCAGTGAAAAAGGACAGGGACGACTTTCCACAGATACGCAGTATTTT.

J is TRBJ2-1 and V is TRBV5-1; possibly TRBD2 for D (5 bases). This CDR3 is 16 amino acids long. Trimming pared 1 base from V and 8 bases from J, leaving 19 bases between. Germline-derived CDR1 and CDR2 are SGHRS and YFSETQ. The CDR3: CASSLSRGNSADEQFF. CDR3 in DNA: TGCGCCAGCAGCTTGTCCAGAGGGAACTCGGCTGATGAGCAGTTCTTC.

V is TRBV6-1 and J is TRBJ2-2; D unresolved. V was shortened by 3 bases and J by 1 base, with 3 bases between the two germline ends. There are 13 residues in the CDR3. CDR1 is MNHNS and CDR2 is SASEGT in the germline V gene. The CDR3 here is CASSDWNTGELFF. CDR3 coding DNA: TGTGCCAGCAGTGATTGGAACACCGGGGAGCTGTTTTTT.

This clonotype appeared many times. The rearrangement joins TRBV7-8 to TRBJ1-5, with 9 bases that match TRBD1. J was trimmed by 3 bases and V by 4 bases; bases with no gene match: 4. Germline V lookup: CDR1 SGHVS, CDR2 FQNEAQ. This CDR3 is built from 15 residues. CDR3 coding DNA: TGTGCCAGCAGCTCTTGGACAGGGGACAATCAGCCCCAGCATTTT. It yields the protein CASSSWTGDNQPQHF.

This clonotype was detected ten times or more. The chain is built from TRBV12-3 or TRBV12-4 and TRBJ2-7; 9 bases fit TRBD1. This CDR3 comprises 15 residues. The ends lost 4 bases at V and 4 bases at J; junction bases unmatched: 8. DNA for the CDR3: TGTGCCAGCAGTTCGCCGGACAGGGGACTGTACGAGCAGTACTTC. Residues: CASSSPDRGLYEQYF.

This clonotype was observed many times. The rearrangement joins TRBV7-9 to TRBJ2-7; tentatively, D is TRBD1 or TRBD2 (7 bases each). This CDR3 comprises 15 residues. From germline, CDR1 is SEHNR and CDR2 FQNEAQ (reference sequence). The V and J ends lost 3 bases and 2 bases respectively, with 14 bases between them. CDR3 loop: CASSLQGGATYEQYF. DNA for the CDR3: TGTGCCAGCAGCTTGCAGGGGGGGGCTACCTACGAGCAGTACTTC. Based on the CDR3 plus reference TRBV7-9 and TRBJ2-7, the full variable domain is DTGVSQNPRHKITKRGQNVTFRCDPISEHNRLYWYRQTLGQGPEFLTYFQNEAQLEKSRLLSDRFSAERPKGSFSTLEIQRTEQGDSAMYLCASSLQGGATYEQYFGPGTRLTVT.

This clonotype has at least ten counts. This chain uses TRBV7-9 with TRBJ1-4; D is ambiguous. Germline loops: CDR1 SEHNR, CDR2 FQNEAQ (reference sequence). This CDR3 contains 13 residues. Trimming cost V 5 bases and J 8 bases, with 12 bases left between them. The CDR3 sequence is CASSDQVSEKLFF. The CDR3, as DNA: TGTGCCAGCAGCGATCAGGTTTCCGAAAAACTGTTTTTT.

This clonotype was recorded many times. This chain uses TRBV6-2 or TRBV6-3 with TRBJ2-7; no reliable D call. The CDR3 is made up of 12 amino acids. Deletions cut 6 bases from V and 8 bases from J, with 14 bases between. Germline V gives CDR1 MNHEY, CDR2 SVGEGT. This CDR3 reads CASSTDPPKQYF. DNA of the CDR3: TGTGCCAGCAGCACGGACCCACCCAAGCAGTACTTC.

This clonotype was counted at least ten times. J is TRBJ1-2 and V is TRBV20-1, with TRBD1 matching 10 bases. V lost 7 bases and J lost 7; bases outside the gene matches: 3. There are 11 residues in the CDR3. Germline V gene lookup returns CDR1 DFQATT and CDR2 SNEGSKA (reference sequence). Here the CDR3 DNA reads TGCAGTGTGTGGGACAGGGGTGGCTACACCTTC. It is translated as CSVWDRGGYTF.

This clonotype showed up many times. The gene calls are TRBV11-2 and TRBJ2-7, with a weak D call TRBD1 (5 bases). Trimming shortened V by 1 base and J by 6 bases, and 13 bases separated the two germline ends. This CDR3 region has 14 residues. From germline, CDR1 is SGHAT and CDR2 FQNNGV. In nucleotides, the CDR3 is TGTGCCAGCAGCTTAGTCCAGGACAACTGCGAGCAGTACTTC. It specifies CASSLVQDNCEQYF. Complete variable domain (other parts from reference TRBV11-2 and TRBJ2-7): EAGVAQSPRYKIIEKRQSVAFWCNPISGHATLYWYQQILGQGPKLLIQFQNNGVVDDSQLPKDRFSAERLKGVDSTLKIQPAKLEDSAVYLCASSLVQDNCEQYFGPGTRLTVT.

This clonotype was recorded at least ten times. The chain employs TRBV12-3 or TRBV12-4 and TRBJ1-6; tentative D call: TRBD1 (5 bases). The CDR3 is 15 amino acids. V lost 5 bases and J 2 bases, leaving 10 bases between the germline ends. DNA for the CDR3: TGTGCCAGCAGTCCGACAGATCCCTATAATTCACCCCTCCACTTT. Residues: CASSPTDPYNSPLHF.

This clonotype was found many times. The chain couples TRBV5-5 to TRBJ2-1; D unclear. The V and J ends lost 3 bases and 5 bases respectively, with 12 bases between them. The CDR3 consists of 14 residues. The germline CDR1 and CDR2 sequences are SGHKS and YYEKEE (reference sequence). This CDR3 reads CASSWLGTHNEQFF. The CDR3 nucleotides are TGTGCCAGCAGCTGGCTGGGAACGCACAATGAGCAGTTCTTC.

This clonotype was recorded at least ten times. CDR3 bases: TGTGCCAGCAGTTACTCCCAAACCGGGACTAGCGGGGGGCTGCAGTACTTC. Protein sequence: CASSYSQTGTSGGLQYF. The rearrangement links TRBV6-5 to TRBJ2-7, with TRBD2 identical over 15 bases. J gave up 9 bases and V 0 bases, and 9 bases lay outside the gene matches. In germline, CDR1 is MNHEY, CDR2 SVGAGI. This CDR3 spans 17 amino acids.

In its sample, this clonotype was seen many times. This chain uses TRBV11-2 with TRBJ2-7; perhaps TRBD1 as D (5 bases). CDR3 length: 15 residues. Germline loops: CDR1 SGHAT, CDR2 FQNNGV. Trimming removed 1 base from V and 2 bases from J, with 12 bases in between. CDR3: CASSLAAGIPYEQYF. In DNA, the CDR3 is TGTGCCAGCAGCTTAGCCGCAGGGATCCCCTACGAGCAGTACTTC.

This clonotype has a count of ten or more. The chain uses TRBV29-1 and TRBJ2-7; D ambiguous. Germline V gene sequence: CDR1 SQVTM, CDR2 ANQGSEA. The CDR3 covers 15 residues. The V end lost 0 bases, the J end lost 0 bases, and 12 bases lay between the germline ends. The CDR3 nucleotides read TGCAGCGTTGAAGAACTACGATTAAGCTCCTACGAGCAGTACTTC. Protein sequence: CSVEELRLSSYEQYF.